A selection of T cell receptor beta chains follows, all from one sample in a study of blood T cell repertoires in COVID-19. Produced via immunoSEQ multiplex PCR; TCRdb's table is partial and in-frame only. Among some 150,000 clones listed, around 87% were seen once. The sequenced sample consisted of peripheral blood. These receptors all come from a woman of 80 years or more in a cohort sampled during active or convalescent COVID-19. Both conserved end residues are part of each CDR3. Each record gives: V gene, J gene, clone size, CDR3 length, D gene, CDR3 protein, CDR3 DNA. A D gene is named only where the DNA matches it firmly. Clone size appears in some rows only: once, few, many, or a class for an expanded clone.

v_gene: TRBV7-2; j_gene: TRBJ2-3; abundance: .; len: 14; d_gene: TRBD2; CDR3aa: CASSFSGRGDTQYF; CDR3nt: TGTGCCAGCAGCTTTAGCGGGAGAGGAGATACGCAGTATTTT
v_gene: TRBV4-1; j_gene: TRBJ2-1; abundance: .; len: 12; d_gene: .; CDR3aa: CASSQAGFEQFF; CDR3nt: TGCGCCAGCAGCCAAGCGGGGTTTGAGCAGTTCTTC
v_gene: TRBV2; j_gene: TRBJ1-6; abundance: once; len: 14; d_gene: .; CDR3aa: CASSERYQNSPLHF; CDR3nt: TGTGCCAGCAGTGAACGGTATCAAAATTCACCCCTCCACTTT
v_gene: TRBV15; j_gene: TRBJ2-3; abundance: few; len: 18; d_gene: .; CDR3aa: CATVPGGRAILRTDTQYF; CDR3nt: TGTGCCACCGTGCCGGGGGGCAGGGCAATCTTGCGCACAGATACGCAGTATTTT
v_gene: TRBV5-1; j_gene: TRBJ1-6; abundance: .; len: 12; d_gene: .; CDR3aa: CASSHEKSPLHF; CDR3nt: TGCGCCAGCAGCCACGAGAAATCACCCCTCCACTTT
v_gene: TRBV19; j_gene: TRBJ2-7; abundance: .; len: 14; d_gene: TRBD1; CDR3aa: CASSKVDRVGEQYF; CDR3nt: TGTGCCAGTAGTAAGGTGGACAGGGTCGGTGAGCAGTACTTC
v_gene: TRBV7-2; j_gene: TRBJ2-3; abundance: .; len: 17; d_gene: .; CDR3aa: CASSRGAPGGGRNTQYF; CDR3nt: TGTGCCAGCAGCCGGGGGGCTCCGGGCGGGGGCCGGAATACGCAGTATTTT
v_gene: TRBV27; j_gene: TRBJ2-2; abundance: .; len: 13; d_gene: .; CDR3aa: CASSPSYTGELFF; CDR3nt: TGTGCCAGCAGTCCCTCTTACACCGGGGAGCTGTTTTTT
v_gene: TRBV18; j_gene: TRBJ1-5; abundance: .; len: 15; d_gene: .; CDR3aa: CASSPPPGSDQPQHF; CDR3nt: TGTGCCAGCTCACCACCGCCAGGGTCGGATCAGCCCCAGCATTTT
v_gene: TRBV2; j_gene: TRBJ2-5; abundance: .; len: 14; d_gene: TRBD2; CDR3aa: CASSEFAGEETQYF; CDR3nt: TGTGCCAGCAGTGAGTTCGCGGGGGAAGAGACCCAGTACTTC
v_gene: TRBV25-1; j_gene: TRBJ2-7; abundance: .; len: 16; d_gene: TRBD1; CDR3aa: CASSESGQGAFGEQYF; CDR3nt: TGTGCCAGCAGTGAATCTGGGCAGGGGGCGTTCGGCGAGCAGTACTTC
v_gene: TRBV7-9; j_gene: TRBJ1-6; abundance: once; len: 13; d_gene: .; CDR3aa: CASSKGPSGTLHF; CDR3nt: TGTGCCAGCAGCAAAGGGCCGTCCGGGACCCTCCACTTT
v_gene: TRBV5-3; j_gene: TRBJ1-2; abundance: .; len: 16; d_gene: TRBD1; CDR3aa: CARIAGQGYANYGYTF; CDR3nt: TGTGCCAGAATAGCCGGACAGGGCTATGCTAACTATGGCTACACCTTC